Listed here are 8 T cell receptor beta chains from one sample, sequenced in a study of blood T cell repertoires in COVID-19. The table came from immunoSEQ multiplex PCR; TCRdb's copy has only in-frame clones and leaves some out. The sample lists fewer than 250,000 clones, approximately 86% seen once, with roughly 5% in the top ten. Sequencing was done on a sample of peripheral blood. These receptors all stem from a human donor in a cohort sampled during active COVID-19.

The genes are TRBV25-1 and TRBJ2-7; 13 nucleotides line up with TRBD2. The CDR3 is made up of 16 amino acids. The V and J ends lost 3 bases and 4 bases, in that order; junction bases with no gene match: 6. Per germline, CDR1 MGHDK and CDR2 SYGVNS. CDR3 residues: CASSEPGTSGVYEQYF. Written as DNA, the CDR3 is TGTGCCAGCAGTGAGCCCGGGACTAGCGGGGTGTACGAGCAGTACTTC.

CDR3 sequence reads: CASFPGLAGKTGELFF. As DNA, the CDR3 is TGTGCCAGCTTCCCGGGACTAGCGGGAAAAACCGGGGAGCTGTTTTTT. The genes are TRBV2 and TRBJ2-2, with 13 bases identical to TRBD2. J was trimmed by 5 bases and V by 8 bases; bases with no gene match: 8. Germline values: CDR1 SNHLY, CDR2 FYNNEI. CDR3 length: 16 residues. Looking up the rest from reference TRBV2 and TRBJ2-2 gives the full variable domain: EPEVTQTPSHQVTQMGQEVILRCVPISNHLYFYWYRQILGQKVEFLVSFYNNEISEKSEIFDDQFSVERPDGSNFTLKIRSTKLEDSAMYFCASFPGLAGKTGELFFGEGSRLTVL.

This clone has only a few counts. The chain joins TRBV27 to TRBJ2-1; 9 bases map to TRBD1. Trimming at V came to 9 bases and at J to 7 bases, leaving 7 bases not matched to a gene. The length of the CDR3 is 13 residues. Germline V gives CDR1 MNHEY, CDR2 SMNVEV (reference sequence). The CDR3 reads CASETGGGNEQFF. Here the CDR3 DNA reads TGTGCCAGTGAGACAGGGGGGGGTAATGAGCAGTTCTTC.

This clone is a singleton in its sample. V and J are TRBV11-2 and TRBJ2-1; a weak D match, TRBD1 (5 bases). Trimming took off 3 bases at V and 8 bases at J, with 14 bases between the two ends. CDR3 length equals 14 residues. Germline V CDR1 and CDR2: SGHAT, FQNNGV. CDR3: CASSFLPQGDEQFF. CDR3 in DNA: TGTGCCAGCAGCTTTCTACCCCAGGGCGATGAGCAGTTCTTC. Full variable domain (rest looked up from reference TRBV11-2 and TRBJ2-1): EAGVAQSPRYKIIEKRQSVAFWCNPISGHATLYWYQQILGQGPKLLIQFQNNGVVDDSQLPKDRFSAERLKGVDSTLKIQPAKLEDSAVYLCASSFLPQGDEQFFGPGTRLTVL.

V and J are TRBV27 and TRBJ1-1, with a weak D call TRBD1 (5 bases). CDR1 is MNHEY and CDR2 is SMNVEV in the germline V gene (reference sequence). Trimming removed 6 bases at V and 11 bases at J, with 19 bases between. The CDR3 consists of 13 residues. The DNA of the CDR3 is TGTGCCAGCAGCTTAATTTGGAGGGGCGTGGCTTTCTTT. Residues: CASSLIWRGVAFF.

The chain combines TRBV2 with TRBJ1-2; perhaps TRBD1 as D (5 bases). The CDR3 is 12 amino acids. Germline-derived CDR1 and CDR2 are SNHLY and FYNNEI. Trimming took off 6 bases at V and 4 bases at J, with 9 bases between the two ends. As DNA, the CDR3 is TGTGCCAGCAGACCCGACAGCTATGGCTACACCTTC. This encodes CASRPDSYGYTF.

The CDR3 spells CASSRSGLGEQFF. In DNA form, the CDR3 reads TGTGCCAGCAGCCGCTCAGGGCTAGGCGAGCAGTTCTTC. The chain carries TRBV6-5 and TRBJ2-1; perhaps TRBD1 as D (5 bases). V dropped 6 bases and J dropped 10 bases, with 16 bases sitting between them. This CDR3 region has 13 residues. Germline CDR1 is MNHEY and CDR2 is SVGAGI.

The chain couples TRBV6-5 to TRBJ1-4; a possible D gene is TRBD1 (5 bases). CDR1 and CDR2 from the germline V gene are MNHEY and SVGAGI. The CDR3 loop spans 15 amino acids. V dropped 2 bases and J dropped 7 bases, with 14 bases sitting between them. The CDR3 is CASSYAGEGSEKLFF. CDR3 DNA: TGTGCCAGCAGTTACGCCGGGGAGGGGAGTGAAAAACTGTTTTTT.